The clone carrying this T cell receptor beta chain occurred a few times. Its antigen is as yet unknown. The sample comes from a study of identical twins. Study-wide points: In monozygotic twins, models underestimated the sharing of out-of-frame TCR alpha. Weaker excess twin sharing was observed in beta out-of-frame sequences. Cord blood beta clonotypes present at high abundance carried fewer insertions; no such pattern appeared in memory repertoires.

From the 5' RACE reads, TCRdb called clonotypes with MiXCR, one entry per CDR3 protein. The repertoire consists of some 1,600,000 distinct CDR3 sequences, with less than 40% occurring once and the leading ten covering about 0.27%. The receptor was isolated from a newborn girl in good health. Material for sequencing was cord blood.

This CDR3 is CASRALGYEQFF. CDR3 DNA sequence: TGTGCCAGCAGGGCCCTGGGCTATGAGCAGTTCTTC. The chain couples TRBV2 to TRBJ2-1; no definite D call. This CDR3 region has 12 residues. V lost 6 bases and J lost 8, with 11 bases in between. CDR1 and CDR2 (germline): SNHLY, FYNNEI. Drawing the rest from reference TRBV2 and TRBJ2-1, the complete variable domain is EPEVTQTPSHQVTQMGQEVILRCVPISNHLYFYWYRQILGQKVEFLVSFYNNEISEKSEIFDDQFSVERPDGSNFTLKIRSTKLEDSAMYFCASRALGYEQFFGPGTRLTVL.